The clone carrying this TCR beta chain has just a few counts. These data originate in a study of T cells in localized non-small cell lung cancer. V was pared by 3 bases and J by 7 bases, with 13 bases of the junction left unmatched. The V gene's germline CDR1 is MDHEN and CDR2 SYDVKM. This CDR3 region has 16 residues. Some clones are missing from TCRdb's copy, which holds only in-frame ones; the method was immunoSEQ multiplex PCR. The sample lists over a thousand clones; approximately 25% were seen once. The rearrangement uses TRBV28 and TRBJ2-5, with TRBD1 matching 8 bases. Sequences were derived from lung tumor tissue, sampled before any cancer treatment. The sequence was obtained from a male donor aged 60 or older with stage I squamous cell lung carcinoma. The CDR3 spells CASSLPDRGRSGTQYF. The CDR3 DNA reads TGTGCCAGCAGTTTGCCTGACAGGGGACGAAGTGGGACCCAGTACTTC.